This T cell receptor (beta chain) is drawn from a study of patients and donors after allogeneic stem cell transplantation (TCRdb year 2020). This clonotype was seen a handful of times. Its antigen is still unknown. No base quality values were provided; no much bigger clone lies one nucleotide off. Libraries were prepared through RT-PCR. These reads were obtained on a NextSeq 550. TCRdb took the public reads, trimmed them with fastp at Q25, ran MiXCR for clone calling and kept in-frame beta chains. One record per CDR3 amino acid sequence lists the most common genes and DNA. The sample yields 390,000 or so distinct CDR3 sequences; 16% were counted once. The ten largest clones represent around 7.9% of the sample. Deletion took 6 bases off V and 0 bases off J, with a span of 11 bases between the germline ends. Measured from the cysteine to the phenylalanine, the CDR3 is 14 residues long. The sequence is cut down to CDR3 DNA, 42 bases in frame from base 1. CDR1 and CDR2, per the germline V gene (reference sequence), are LNHDA and SQIVND.

What was sequenced was blood, either unsorted or a sorted T cell fraction (not recorded which). The receptor comes from a human donor who was either an allogeneic HSCT recipient or a stem cell or donor lymphocyte infusion donor (not recorded which). It is not recorded whose cells these are; they may come from a transplant donor. The V gene is TRBV19 and the J gene is TRBJ1-1, with no reliable assignment of the D segment. The DNA sequence is given as TGTGCCAGTAGGGAGGTGTTCATGAACACTGAAGCTTTCTTT. Translated, this is CASREVFMNTEAFF.